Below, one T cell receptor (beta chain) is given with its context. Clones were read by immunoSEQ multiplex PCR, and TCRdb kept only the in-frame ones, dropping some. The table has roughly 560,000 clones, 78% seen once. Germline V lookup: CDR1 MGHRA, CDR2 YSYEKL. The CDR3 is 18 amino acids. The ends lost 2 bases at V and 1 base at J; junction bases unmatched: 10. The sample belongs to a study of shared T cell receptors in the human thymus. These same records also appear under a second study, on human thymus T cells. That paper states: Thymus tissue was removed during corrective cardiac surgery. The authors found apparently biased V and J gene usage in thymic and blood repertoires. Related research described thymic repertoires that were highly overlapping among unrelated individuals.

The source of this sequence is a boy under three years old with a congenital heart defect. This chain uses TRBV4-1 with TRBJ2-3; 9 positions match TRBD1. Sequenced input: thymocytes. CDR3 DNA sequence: TGCGCCAGCAGCCAAAAAAGAATTAGGGACAGGGGCACAGATACGCAGTATTTT. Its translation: CASSQKRIRDRGTDTQYF.